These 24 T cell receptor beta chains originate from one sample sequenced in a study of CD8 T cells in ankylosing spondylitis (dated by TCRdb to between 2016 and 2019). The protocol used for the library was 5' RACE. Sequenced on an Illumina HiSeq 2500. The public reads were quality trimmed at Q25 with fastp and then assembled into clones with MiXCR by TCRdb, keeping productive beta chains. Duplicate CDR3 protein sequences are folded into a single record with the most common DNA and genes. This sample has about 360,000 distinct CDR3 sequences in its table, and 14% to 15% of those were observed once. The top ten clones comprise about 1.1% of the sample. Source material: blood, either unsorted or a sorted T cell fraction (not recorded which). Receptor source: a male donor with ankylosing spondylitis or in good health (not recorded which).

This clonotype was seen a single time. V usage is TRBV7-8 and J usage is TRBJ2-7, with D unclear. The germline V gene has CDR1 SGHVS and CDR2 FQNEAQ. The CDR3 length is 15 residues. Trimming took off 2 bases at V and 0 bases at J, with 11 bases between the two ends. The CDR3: CASSLIGWVSYEQYF. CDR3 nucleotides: TGTGCCAGCAGCTTAATTGGGTGGGTCTCCTACGAGCAGTACTTC.

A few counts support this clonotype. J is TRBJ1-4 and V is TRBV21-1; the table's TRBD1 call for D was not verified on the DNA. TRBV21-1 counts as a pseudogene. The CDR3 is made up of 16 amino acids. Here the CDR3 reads CASVPRGYTTNEKLFF. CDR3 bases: TGTGCCAGCGTTCCAAGGGGATACACAACTAATGAAAAACTGTTTTTT.

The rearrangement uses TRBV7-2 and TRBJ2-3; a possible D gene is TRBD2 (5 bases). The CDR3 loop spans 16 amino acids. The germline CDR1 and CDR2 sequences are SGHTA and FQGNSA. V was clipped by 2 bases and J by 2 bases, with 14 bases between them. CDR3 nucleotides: TGTGCCAGCAGCTTAAGATGGAGCCTAGCCACAGATACGCAGTATTTT. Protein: CASSLRWSLATDTQYF. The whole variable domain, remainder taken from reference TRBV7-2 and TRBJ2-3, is GAGVSQSPSNKVTEKGKDVELRCDPISGHTALYWYRQSLGQGLEFLIYFQGNSAPDKSGLPSDRFSAERTGGSVSTLTIQRTQQEDSAVYLCASSLRWSLATDTQYFGPGTRLTVL.

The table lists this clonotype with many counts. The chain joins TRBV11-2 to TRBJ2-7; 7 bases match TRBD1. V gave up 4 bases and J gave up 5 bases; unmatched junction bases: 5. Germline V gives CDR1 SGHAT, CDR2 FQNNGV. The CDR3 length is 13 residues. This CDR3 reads CASSSDRDNEQYF. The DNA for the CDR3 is TGTGCCAGCAGCTCTGACAGGGACAACGAGCAGTACTTC. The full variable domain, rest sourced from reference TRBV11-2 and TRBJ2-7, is EAGVAQSPRYKIIEKRQSVAFWCNPISGHATLYWYQQILGQGPKLLIQFQNNGVVDDSQLPKDRFSAERLKGVDSTLKIQPAKLEDSAVYLCASSSDRDNEQYFGPGTRLTVT.

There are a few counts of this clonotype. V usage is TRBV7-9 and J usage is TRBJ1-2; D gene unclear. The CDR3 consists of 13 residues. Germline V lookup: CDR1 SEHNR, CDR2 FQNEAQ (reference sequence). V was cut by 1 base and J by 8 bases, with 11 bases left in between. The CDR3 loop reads CASSLDELGGYTF. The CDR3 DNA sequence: TGTGCCAGCAGCTTAGACGAACTAGGGGGCTACACCTTC.

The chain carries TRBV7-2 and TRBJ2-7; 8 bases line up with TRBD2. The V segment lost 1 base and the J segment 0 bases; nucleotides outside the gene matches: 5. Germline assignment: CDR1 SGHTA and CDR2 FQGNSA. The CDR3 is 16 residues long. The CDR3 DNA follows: TGTGCCAGCAGCTTAGATGCGGGGGGCCGCTCCTACGAGCAGTACTTC. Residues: CASSLDAGGRSYEQYF.

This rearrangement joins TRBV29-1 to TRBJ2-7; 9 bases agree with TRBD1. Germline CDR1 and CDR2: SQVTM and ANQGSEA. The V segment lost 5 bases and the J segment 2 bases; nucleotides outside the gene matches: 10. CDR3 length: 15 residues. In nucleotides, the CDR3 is TGCAGCGTTCTAACACAGGGGGCTGATACCTACGAGCAGTACTTC. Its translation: CSVLTQGADTYEQYF.

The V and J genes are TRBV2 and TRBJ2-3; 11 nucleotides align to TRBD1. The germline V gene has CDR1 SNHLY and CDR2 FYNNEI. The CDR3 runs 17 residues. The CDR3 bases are TGTACCTTCAGCCCGGACAGGGGGCTCCTAAGCACAGATACGCAGTATTTT. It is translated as CTFSPDRGLLSTDTQYF.

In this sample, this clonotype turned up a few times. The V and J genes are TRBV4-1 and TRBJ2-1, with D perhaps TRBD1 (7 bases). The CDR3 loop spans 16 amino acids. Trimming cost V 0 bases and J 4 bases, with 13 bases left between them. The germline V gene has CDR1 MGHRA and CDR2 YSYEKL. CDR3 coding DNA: TGCGCCAGCAGCCAAGAGGAGGCAGGGGGGTACAATGAGCAGTTCTTC. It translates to CASSQEEAGGYNEQFF.

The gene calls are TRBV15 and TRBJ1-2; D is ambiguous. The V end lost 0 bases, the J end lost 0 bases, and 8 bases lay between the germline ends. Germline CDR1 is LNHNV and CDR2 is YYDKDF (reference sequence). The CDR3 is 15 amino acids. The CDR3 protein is CATSRDRAANYGYTF. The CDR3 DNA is TGTGCCACCAGCAGAGATCGAGCAGCTAACTATGGCTACACCTTC.

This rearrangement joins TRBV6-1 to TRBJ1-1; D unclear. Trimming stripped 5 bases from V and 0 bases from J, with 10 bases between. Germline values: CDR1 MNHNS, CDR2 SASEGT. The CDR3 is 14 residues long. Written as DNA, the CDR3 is TGTGCCAGCAGTACGATCCGATTGAACACTGAAGCTTTCTTT. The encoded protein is CASSTIRLNTEAFF.

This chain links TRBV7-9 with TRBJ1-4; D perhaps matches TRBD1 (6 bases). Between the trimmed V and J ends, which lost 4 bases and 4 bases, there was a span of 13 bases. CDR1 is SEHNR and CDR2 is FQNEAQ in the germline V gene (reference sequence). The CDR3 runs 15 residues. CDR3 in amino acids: CASSSDRKYNEKLFF. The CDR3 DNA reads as TGTGCCAGCAGCTCCGACAGGAAATATAATGAAAAACTGTTTTTT.

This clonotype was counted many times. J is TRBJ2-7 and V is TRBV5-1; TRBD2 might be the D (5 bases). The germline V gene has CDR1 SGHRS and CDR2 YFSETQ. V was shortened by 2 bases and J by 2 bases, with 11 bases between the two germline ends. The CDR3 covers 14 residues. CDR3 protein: CASSFSTGTYEQYF. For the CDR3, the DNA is TGCGCCAGCAGCTTCTCGACGGGAACCTACGAGCAGTACTTC.

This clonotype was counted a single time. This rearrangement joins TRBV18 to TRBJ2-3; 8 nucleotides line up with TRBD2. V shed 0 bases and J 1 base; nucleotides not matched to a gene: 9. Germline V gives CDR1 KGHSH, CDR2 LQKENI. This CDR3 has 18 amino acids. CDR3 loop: CASSPPRGLADGTDTQYF. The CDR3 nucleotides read TGTGCCAGCTCACCACCTAGAGGACTAGCAGATGGCACAGATACGCAGTATTTT. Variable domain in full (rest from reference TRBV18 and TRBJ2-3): NAGVMQNPRHLVRRRGQEARLRCSPMKGHSHVYWYRQLPEEGLKFMVYLQKENIIDESGMPKERFSAEFPKEGPSILRIQQVVRGDSAAYFCASSPPRGLADGTDTQYFGPGTRLTVL.

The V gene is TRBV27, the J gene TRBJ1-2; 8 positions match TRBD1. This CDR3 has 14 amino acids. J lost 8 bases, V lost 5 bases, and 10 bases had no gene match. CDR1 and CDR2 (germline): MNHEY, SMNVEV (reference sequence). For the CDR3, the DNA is TGTGCCAGCAGTCCCAACTGGACAGGGACCGGCTACACCTTC. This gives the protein CASSPNWTGTGYTF.

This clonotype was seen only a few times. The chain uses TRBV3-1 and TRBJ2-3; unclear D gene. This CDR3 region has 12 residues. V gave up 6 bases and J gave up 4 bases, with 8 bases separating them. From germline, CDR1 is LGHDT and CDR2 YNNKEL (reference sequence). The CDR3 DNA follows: TGTGCCAGCAGTCGGGCCTCAGATACGCAGTATTTT. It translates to CASSRASDTQYF.

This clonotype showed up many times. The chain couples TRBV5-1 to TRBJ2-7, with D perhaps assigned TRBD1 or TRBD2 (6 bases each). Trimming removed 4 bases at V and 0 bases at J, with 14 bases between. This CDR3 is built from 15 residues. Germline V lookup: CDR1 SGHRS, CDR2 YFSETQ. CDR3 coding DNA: TGCGCCAGCAGCGTAGCACAGGGAGGCTCCTACGAGCAGTACTTC. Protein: CASSVAQGGSYEQYF.

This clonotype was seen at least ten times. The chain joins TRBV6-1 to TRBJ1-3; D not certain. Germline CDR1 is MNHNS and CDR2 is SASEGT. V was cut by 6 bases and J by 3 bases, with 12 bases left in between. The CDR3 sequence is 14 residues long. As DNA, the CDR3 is TGTGCCAGCAGCCGCGACAAATATGGAAACACCATATATTTT. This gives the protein CASSRDKYGNTIYF.

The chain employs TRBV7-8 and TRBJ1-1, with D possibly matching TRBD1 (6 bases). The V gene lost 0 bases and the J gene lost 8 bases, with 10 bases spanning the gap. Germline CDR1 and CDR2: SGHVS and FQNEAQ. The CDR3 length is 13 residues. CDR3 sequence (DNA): TGTGCCAGCAGCTTAGCTGGCAGGGGAGAAGCTTTCTTT. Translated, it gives CASSLAGRGEAFF.

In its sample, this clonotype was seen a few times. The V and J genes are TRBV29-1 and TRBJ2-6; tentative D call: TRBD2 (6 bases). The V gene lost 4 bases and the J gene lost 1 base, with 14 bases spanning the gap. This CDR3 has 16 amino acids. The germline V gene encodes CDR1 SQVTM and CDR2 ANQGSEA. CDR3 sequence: CSVGPTRGSGANVLTF. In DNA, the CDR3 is TGCAGCGTTGGCCCCACCCGGGGGTCTGGGGCCAACGTCCTGACTTTC.

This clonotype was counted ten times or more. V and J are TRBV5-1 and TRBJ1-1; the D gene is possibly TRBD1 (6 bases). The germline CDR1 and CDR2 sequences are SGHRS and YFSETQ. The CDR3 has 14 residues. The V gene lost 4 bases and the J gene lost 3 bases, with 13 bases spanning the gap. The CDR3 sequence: CASSIRGLYTEAFF. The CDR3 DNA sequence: TGCGCCAGCAGCATTCGGGGGCTGTACACTGAAGCTTTCTTT.

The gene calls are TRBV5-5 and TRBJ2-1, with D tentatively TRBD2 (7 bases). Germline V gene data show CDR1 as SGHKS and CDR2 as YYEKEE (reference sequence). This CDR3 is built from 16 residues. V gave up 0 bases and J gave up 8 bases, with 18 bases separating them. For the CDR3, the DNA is TGTGCCAGCAGCTTGGTAAGGGGGAGGGCCTTGGATGAGCAGTTCTTC. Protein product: CASSLVRGRALDEQFF.

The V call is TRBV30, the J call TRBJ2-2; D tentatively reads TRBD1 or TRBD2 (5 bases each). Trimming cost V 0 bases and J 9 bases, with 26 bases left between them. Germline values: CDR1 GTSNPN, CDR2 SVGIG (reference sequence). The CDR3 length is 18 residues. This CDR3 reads CAWSVQGGWGTGRRELFF. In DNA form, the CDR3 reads TGTGCCTGGAGTGTACAAGGCGGGTGGGGAACAGGACGCAGGGAGCTGTTTTTT.

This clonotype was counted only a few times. Here the CDR3 reads CASSIRGGASQPQHF. The CDR3 nucleotides are TGTGCCAGTAGTATAAGAGGGGGCGCGAGTCAGCCCCAGCATTTT. This sequence joins TRBV19 and TRBJ1-5; 7 bases fit TRBD1. Germline V lookup: CDR1 LNHDA, CDR2 SQIVND (reference sequence). V was pared by 2 bases and J by 6 bases, with 7 bases of the junction left unmatched. CDR3 size: 15 residues.